These 25 T cell receptor beta chains were all obtained from the same sample, sequenced in a study of blood T cell repertoires in COVID-19. Sequencing was performed with immunoSEQ multiplex PCR; in TCRdb, only in-frame clones are kept and a portion is missing. The data show hundreds of thousands of clones, roughly 87% seen once. The sequencing input was peripheral blood. The receptors derive from a man aged 55 to 69 who had recovered from COVID-19.

V usage is TRBV30 and J usage is TRBJ2-3; 13 bases agree with TRBD2. The CDR3 is 14 residues long. V lost 3 bases, J lost 4 bases, and 1 base stayed unmatched. Germline V gene lookup returns CDR1 GTSNPN and CDR2 SVGIG (reference sequence). The CDR3 coding sequence is TGTGCCTGGAGAACTAGCGGGGGGGCAGATACGCAGTATTTT. Protein: CAWRTSGGADTQYF.

This clone was seen a single time. The chain combines TRBV6-5 with TRBJ1-2, with 8 nucleotides matching TRBD1. Germline lookup yields CDR1 MNHEY and CDR2 SVGAGI. V was pared by 8 bases and J by 4 bases, with 6 bases of the junction left unmatched. The CDR3 length is 13 residues. CDR3 DNA: TGTGCCAGCGGACAGGGTTTTATCTATGGCTACACCTTC. It encodes CASGQGFIYGYTF.

The chain employs TRBV6-6 and TRBJ2-1; possibly TRBD1 for D (5 bases). Per germline, CDR1 MNHNY and CDR2 SVGAGI (reference sequence). This CDR3 has 14 amino acids. With 6 bases removed from V and 5 bases from J, the gap between germline ends came to 14 bases. In nucleotides, the CDR3 is TGTGCCAGCAGCCTTAACGACAGAGACAATGAGCAGTTCTTC. Residues: CASSLNDRDNEQFF.

This clone was observed a few times. The rearrangement joins TRBV28 to TRBJ1-6; 10 bases agree with TRBD1. Per the germline V gene, CDR1 is MDHEN and CDR2 is SYDVKM. J was trimmed by 7 bases and V by 2 bases; bases with no gene match: 2. The CDR3 contains 15 residues. Written as DNA, the CDR3 is TGTGCCAGCAGTTTAAGGGGACAGGGGAATTCACCCCTCCACTTT. Translated: CASSLRGQGNSPLHF.

This chain connects TRBV2 to TRBJ2-3; 8 bases are a match to TRBD1. CDR1 SNHLY and CDR2 FYNNEI come from the germline V gene. Losses at the gene ends were 4 bases for V and 5 bases for J; bases not matched to a gene: 11. The CDR3 sequence is 16 residues long. The CDR3 bases are TGTGCCAGCAGTGCTCCGGGACAGGTAGGAGGAGATACGCAGTATTTT. Translation: CASSAPGQVGGDTQYF.

The chain recombines TRBV7-6 with TRBJ2-1; TRBD2 agrees at 13 bases. With V trimmed by 4 bases and J by 4 bases, 4 bases remained unmatched. Looked up from germline, CDR1 is SGHVS and CDR2 is FNYEAQ. This CDR3 has 16 residues. In DNA, the CDR3 is TGTGCCAGCAGCTCACCGACTAGCGGGGGGTACAATGAGCAGTTCTTC. Translating gives CASSSPTSGGYNEQFF.

The chain recombines TRBV19 with TRBJ2-2, with 8 bases aligning to TRBD1. J gave up 1 base and V 8 bases, and 18 bases lay outside the gene matches. The germline CDR1 and CDR2 sequences are LNHDA and SQIVND (reference sequence). This CDR3 is 19 amino acids long. CDR3 sequence (DNA): TGTGCCAGTGCCTCATCCGGGACAGGTCATAAATGGAACACCGGGGAGCTGTTTTTT. It yields the protein CASASSGTGHKWNTGELFF.

The chain has TRBV11-2 and TRBJ2-1, with TRBD2 matching over 9 bases. The CDR3 is 15 amino acids. V was pared by 1 base and J by 6 bases, with 4 bases of the junction left unmatched. The germline gives CDR1 SGHAT, CDR2 FQNNGV. CDR3 loop: CASSLGAGGLNEQFF. In DNA form, the CDR3 reads TGTGCCAGCAGCTTAGGAGCGGGGGGTCTCAATGAGCAGTTCTTC.

This clone was recorded many times. Other DNA sequences in this specimen translate into the identical CDR3. The J gene is TRBJ1-1, the V gene TRBV5-1, with TRBD1 as a possible D gene (5 bases). Trimming took 1 base from V and 4 from J, leaving 8 bases between them. Germline V lookup: CDR1 SGHRS, CDR2 YFSETQ. This CDR3 has 13 amino acids. The CDR3 is CASSLRGGTEAFF. CDR3 DNA: TGCGCCAGCAGCTTGAGGGGCGGCACTGAAGCTTTCTTT.

Here the CDR3 reads CAWSRWETQYF. CDR3 nucleotide sequence: TGTGCCTGGTCTAGGTGGGAGACCCAGTACTTC. This rearrangement joins TRBV30 to TRBJ2-5; D ambiguous. Trimming left V 5 bases short and J 5 bases short, with 9 bases between. Germline V gene data show CDR1 as GTSNPN and CDR2 as SVGIG (reference sequence). The CDR3 is 11 residues long.

This clone was observed a single time. The V gene is TRBV4-1, the J gene TRBJ2-7; D may be TRBD2 (7 bases). Germline-derived CDR1 and CDR2 are MGHRA and YSYEKL. V lost 5 bases and J 2 bases, leaving 16 bases between the germline ends. The CDR3 runs 15 residues. The CDR3 spells CASSKQSGGPYEQYF. The CDR3 DNA reads TGCGCCAGCAGCAAACAGTCGGGGGGCCCCTACGAGCAGTACTTC.

CDR3 DNA: TGTGCCACCAGCAGCGCAGTTGACAGCCTGTGGGGCGGCTACACCTTC. Protein sequence: CATSSAVDSLWGGYTF. The chain has TRBV15 and TRBJ1-2; D is perhaps TRBD1 (5 bases). Germline values: CDR1 LNHNV, CDR2 YYDKDF (reference sequence). This CDR3 spans 16 amino acids. Trimming removed 3 bases from V and 8 bases from J, with 22 bases in between.

The rearrangement joins TRBV5-1 to TRBJ2-2; D is ambiguous. CDR3 size: 14 residues. Per the germline V gene, CDR1 is SGHRS and CDR2 is YFSETQ. V was trimmed by 6 bases and J by 0 bases, leaving 9 bases between them. CDR3 region: CASKVGANTGELFF. In DNA form, the CDR3 reads TGCGCCAGCAAGGTGGGCGCGAACACCGGGGAGCTGTTTTTT.

The CDR3 nucleotides read TGTGCCAGCAGCTCACAAGGACAGGGGATCTACGAGCAGTACTTC. Protein: CASSSQGQGIYEQYF. This chain joins TRBV7-2 and TRBJ2-7; 9 bases fit TRBD1. V dropped 4 bases and J dropped 3; count of bases not matched to a gene: 7. Germline V gene sequence: CDR1 SGHTA, CDR2 FQGNSA. The CDR3 is 15 amino acids.

The gene calls are TRBV4-1 and TRBJ2-7; the D gene is possibly TRBD1 (5 bases). The CDR3 consists of 15 residues. The V gene lost 1 base and the J gene lost 0 bases, with 10 bases spanning the gap. Germline V gives CDR1 MGHRA, CDR2 YSYEKL. CDR3 residues: CASSQGQGFSYEQYF. The DNA for the CDR3 is TGCGCCAGCAGCCAAGGGCAGGGCTTCTCCTACGAGCAGTACTTC.

The genes are TRBV10-1 and TRBJ2-1; TRBD2 agrees at 11 bases. The CDR3 has 16 amino acids. V lost 2 bases, J lost 5 bases, and 5 bases stayed unmatched. Germline V lookup: CDR1 WNHNN, CDR2 SYGVQD (reference sequence). The CDR3, as DNA: TGCGCCAGCAGTGAGGGGCCTAGCGGGGGGAACAATGAGCAGTTCTTC. It is translated as CASSEGPSGGNNEQFF.

The sample holds one count of this clone. This chain uses TRBV19 with TRBJ2-6; 9 nucleotides line up with TRBD2. V shed 3 bases, J shed 2 bases, and the junction held 11 bases outside the gene matches. Germline loops: CDR1 LNHDA, CDR2 SQIVND (reference sequence). This CDR3 is built from 19 residues. CDR3 in DNA: TGTGCCAGTAGTATGTTGAGCGGGGGGCGCTTGACTGGGGCCAACGTCCTGACTTTC. This codes for CASSMLSGGRLTGANVLTF.

This chain uses TRBV3-1 (or the pseudogene TRBV3-2) with TRBJ2-1; 10 bases match TRBD2. The CDR3 runs 14 residues. V shed 3 bases and J 8 bases; nucleotides not matched to a gene: 4. Germline V gives CDR1 LGHDT, CDR2 YNNKEL (reference sequence). CDR3 bases: TGTGCCAGCAGCCAGGGACTAGCGCGGGATGAGCAGTTCTTC. Amino acid sequence: CASSQGLARDEQFF.

As regards this clone: Relative to the germline gene, one junction end is altered; a read error may explain this. Other nucleotide sequences from this sample produce the same CDR3. The rearrangement uses TRBV27 and TRBJ1-6, with 7 bases fitting TRBD1. Germline CDR1 reads MNHEY; CDR2 reads SMNVEV (reference sequence). This CDR3 has 17 residues. The CDR3 protein is CASSLLRDSEGNSPLHF. CDR3 nucleotide sequence: TGTGCCAGCTCACTTTTGAGGGACAGCGAGGGAAATTCGCCCCTCCACTTT.

This clone was recorded once. The chain carries TRBV7-8 and TRBJ2-2; 7 bases agree with TRBD2. With V trimmed by 3 bases and J by 3 bases, 4 bases remained unmatched. CDR3 length: 15 amino acids. Looked up from germline, CDR1 is SGHVS and CDR2 is FQNEAQ. Written as DNA, the CDR3 is TGTGCCAGCAGCTTGGTGGGGGGGTACACCGGGGAGCTGTTTTTT. Residues: CASSLVGGYTGELFF.

This rearrangement joins TRBV5-1 to TRBJ2-6; D unresolved. Germline V CDR1 and CDR2: SGHRS, YFSETQ. V lost 1 base and J lost 1, with 12 bases in between. The CDR3 totals 17 residues. Here the CDR3 DNA reads TGCGCCAGCAGCTTGTCTTTCAGGATGTCTGGGGCCAACGTCCTGACTTTC. Encoded protein: CASSLSFRMSGANVLTF.

The V gene is TRBV3-1 (or the pseudogene TRBV3-2), the J gene TRBJ1-4; TRBD1 matches at 8 bases. Unmatched junction bases numbered 8, after V lost 3 bases and J lost 8 bases. The CDR3 length is 15 residues. Germline CDR1 reads LGHDT; CDR2 reads YNNKEL (reference sequence). Written as DNA, the CDR3 is TGTGCCAGCAGCCAGACAGGGGCGGGTCAAGAAAAACTGTTTTTT. Its translation is CASSQTGAGQEKLFF.

Only one count was recorded for this clone. The genes are TRBV5-1 and TRBJ2-7; D may be TRBD1 (5 bases). V was shortened by 4 bases and J by 3 bases, with 14 bases between the two germline ends. The CDR3 contains 14 residues. Germline-derived CDR1 and CDR2 are SGHRS and YFSETQ. The CDR3 DNA reads TGCGCCAGCAGCCAGGGCGGTCAGGGCTACGAGCAGTACTTC. It specifies CASSQGGQGYEQYF. Full variable domain (remainder filled in from reference TRBV5-1 and TRBJ2-7): KAGVTQTPRYLIKTRGQQVTLSCSPISGHRSVSWYQQTPGQGLQFLFEYFSETQRNKGNFPGRFSGRQFSNSRSEMNVSTLELGDSALYLCASSQGGQGYEQYFGPGTRLTVT.

This clone was counted only a few times. The V gene is TRBV3-1 (or the pseudogene TRBV3-2), the J gene TRBJ2-2, with 10 bases that match TRBD1. CDR1 is LGHDT and CDR2 is YNNKEL in the germline V gene (reference sequence). Trimming took 0 bases from V and 8 from J; bases not matched to a gene: 9. The CDR3 covers 17 residues. CDR3: CASSQETRDRGRGELFF. CDR3 DNA sequence: TGTGCCAGCAGCCAAGAGACCCGAGACAGGGGGCGGGGGGAGCTGTTTTTT.

The chain is built from TRBV6-5 and TRBJ2-5, with D tentatively TRBD2 (6 bases). Trimming took off 6 bases at V and 4 bases at J, with 15 bases between the two ends. The CDR3 runs to 14 residues. Germline loops: CDR1 MNHEY, CDR2 SVGAGI. Here the CDR3 DNA reads TGTGCCAGCAGGGTCAAGGGAGGAGGAGAGACCCAGTACTTC. Residues: CASRVKGGGETQYF.